This record covers a single T cell receptor beta chain. These data originate in a study of blood T cell repertoires in COVID-19. The CDR3 has 14 residues. V was trimmed by 4 bases and J by 3 bases, leaving 10 bases between them. Looked up from germline, CDR1 is MNHEY and CDR2 is SMNVEV (reference sequence). TCRdb keeps only in-frame clones here, not all; method: immunoSEQ multiplex PCR. The data hold over 350,000 clones, with about 87% observed a single time. V and J are TRBV27 and TRBJ2-1; D possibly corresponds to TRBD2 (6 bases). This clonotype was sampled from a woman aged 50 to 60 who had recovered from COVID-19. The specimen was PBMCs or T cells enriched from blood (not recorded which). CDR3 nucleotides: TGTGCCAGCAGTTCCCCAGCGGGCTACAATGAGCAGTTCTTC. It yields the protein CASSSPAGYNEQFF.